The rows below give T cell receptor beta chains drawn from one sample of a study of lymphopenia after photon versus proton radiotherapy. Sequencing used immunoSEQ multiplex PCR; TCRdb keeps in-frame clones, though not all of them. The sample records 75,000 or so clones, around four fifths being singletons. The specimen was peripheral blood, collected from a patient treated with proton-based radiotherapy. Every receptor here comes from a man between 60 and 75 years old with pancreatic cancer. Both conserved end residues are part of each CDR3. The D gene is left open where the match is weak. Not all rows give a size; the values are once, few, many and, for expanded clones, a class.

CDR3 DNA: TGTGCCAGCAGCGCTTATGTTTCTAGCACAGATACGCAGTATTTT
CDR3 protein: CASSAYVSSTDTQYF
J gene: TRBJ2-3
D gene: .
clone size: once
V gene: TRBV9

CDR3 DNA: TGTGCCAGCAGTTACTTGGACCGGAAGGTGTTTTTT
CDR3 protein: CASSYLDRKVFF
J gene: TRBJ1-4
D gene: .
clone size: .
V gene: TRBV6-5

CDR3 DNA: TGCGCCAGCAGCACCCGGGACGGCTCCTACGAGCAGTACTTC
CDR3 protein: CASSTRDGSYEQYF
J gene: TRBJ2-7
D gene: .
clone size: .
V gene: TRBV5-1

CDR3 DNA: TGCGCCAGCACCTCTATAGCGGGAAGCTCCTACAATGAGCAGTTCTTC
CDR3 protein: CASTSIAGSSYNEQFF
J gene: TRBJ2-1
D gene: TRBD2
clone size: once
V gene: TRBV5-1

CDR3 DNA: TGCAGCGTTGTAAGGCAGGGAGGTTATGAGCAGTTCTTC
CDR3 protein: CSVVRQGGYEQFF
J gene: TRBJ2-1
D gene: .
clone size: .
V gene: TRBV29-1

CDR3 DNA: TGTGCCAGCACCCCGAGCAGGGGCTACGAGCAGTACTTC
CDR3 protein: CASTPSRGYEQYF
J gene: TRBJ2-7
D gene: .
clone size: .
V gene: TRBV6-5

CDR3 DNA: TGCAGTGCTGGGTCCCTCAATGAGCAGTTCTTC
CDR3 protein: CSAGSLNEQFF
J gene: TRBJ2-1
D gene: .
clone size: .
V gene: TRBV20-1

CDR3 DNA: TGTGCCAGCAGTTTATCTTGGAGTACCTACGAGCAGTACTTC
CDR3 protein: CASSLSWSTYEQYF
J gene: TRBJ2-7
D gene: .
clone size: .
V gene: TRBV27

CDR3 DNA: TGTGCCAGCAGTACTGGGACAGGGCCCTTTGAAGCTTTCTTT
CDR3 protein: CASSTGTGPFEAFF
J gene: TRBJ1-1
D gene: TRBD1
clone size: .
V gene: TRBV6-6

CDR3 DNA: TGTGCCAGCAGCATCATAACAGGGGGCCATCGGGAGCAGTACTTC
CDR3 protein: CASSIITGGHREQYF
J gene: TRBJ2-7
D gene: TRBD1
clone size: .
V gene: TRBV11-3

CDR3 DNA: TGTGCCAGCAGCTTCGGACAGACCTACGAGCAGTACTTC
CDR3 protein: CASSFGQTYEQYF
J gene: TRBJ2-7
D gene: .
clone size: .
V gene: TRBV11-1

CDR3 DNA: TGTGCCAGCAGCTTATCGCTAAACTATGGCTACACCTTC
CDR3 protein: CASSLSLNYGYTF
J gene: TRBJ1-2
D gene: .
clone size: .
V gene: TRBV7-2

CDR3 DNA: TGCGCCAGCAGCTTGTCCGTTGGAAACACCATATATTTT
CDR3 protein: CASSLSVGNTIYF
J gene: TRBJ1-3
D gene: .
clone size: few
V gene: TRBV5-1

CDR3 DNA: TGTGCCAGTAGTCCGGCGGGGGGGAATTCACCCCTCCACTTT
CDR3 protein: CASSPAGGNSPLHF
J gene: TRBJ1-6
D gene: .
clone size: .
V gene: TRBV19

CDR3 DNA: TGTGCCAGCAGAACTAGCGGGACAGATACGCAGTATTTT
CDR3 protein: CASRTSGTDTQYF
J gene: TRBJ2-3
D gene: TRBD2
clone size: .
V gene: TRBV27

CDR3 DNA: TGTGCCAGCCGAAGAGCCGGGGAGCTGTTTTTT
CDR3 protein: CASRRAGELFF
J gene: TRBJ2-2
D gene: .
clone size: .
V gene: TRBV19